What follows is one T cell receptor beta chain and its context. What it binds is not known. Using a J-beta primer mix together with a sample-barcoded 5' primer, a second PCR was run for roughly 6 to 11 cycles. TCRdb re-called the 5' RACE reads through MiXCR, storing one row per CDR3 protein. The table has around 780,000 distinct CDR3 sequences, 56% seen once. The entry originates in a study of blood T cells in healthy people across ages. Study outcomes and limitations: The study regarded diversity estimates from one million T cells as underestimates.

The study drew donors from healthy Caucasian individuals in Russia aged roughly 6 to 90. About 10 milliliters of peripheral blood were drawn from each donor into EDTA-treated tubes. The CDR3 consists of 11 residues. This TCR derives from a man between 35 and 55 years old in good health. Sequencing was done on a sample of blood. The chain carries TRBV12-1 and TRBJ2-7. TRBV12-1 is classified as a pseudogene. In DNA form, the CDR3 reads TGTGCCAGCGAGTTTCCCTACGAGCAGTACTTC. It translates to CASEFPYEQYF.